This TCR beta chain originates from a study of shared clonotypes between healthy human individuals. Sequencing used immunoSEQ multiplex PCR; TCRdb keeps in-frame clones, though not all of them. The data hold about 2.3 million clones, with 90% to 95% observed a single time. Subsets obtained from CD4+ cells comprised CD45RA+ naive and CD45RA-negative memory cells. With 0 bases removed from V and 2 bases from J, the gap between germline ends came to 10 bases. The germline V gene encodes CDR1 SGHTA and CDR2 FQGNSA. The CDR3 runs to 15 residues. On this clone: What it binds is not known.

Study-level findings and limits: The study sampled only blood, and tissue repertoires likely differ. Generation probabilities were higher for clonotypes shared across all four sorted-subset donors than for unshared ones.

This receptor was obtained from a man aged 18 to 29 in good health. Some clones in this sample may be carry-over from other donors' samples. Material for sequencing was naive CD4+ T cells from PBMCs. Subset denoted: CD45RA+ positively selected. The genes are TRBV7-2 and TRBJ1-1; D gene uncertain. CDR3 residues: CASSLALTLNTEAFF. The CDR3, as DNA: TGTGCCAGCAGCTTAGCGCTTACCTTAAACACTGAAGCTTTCTTT.